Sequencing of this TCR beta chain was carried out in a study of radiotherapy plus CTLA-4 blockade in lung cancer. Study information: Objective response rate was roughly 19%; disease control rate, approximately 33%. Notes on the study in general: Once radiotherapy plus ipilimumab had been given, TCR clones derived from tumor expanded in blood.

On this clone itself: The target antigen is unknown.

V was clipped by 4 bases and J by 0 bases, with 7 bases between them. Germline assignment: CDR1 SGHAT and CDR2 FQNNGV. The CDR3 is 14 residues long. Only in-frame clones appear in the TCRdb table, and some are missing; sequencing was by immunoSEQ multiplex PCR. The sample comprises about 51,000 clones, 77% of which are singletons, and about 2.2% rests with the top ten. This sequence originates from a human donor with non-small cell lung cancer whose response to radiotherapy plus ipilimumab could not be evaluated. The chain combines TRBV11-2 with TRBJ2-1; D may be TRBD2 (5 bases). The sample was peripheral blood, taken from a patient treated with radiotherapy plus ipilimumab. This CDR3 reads CASSSDYSYNEQFF. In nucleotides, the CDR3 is TGTGCCAGCAGCTCCGACTACTCCTACAATGAGCAGTTCTTC.